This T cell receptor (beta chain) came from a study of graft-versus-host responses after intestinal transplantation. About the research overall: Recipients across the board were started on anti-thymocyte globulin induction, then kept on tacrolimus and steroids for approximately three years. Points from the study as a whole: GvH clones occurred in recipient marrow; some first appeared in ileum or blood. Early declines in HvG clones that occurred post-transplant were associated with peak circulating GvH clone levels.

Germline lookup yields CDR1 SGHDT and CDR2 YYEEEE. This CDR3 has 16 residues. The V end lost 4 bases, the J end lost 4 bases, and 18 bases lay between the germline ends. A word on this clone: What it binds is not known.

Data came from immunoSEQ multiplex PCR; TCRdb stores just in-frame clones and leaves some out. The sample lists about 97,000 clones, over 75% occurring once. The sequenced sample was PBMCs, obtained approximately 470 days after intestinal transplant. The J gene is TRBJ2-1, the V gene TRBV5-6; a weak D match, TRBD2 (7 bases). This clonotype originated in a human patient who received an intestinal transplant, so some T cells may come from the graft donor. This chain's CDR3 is CASSPLGGGTYNEQFF. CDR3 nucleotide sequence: TGTGCCAGCAGCCCCCTAGGGGGGGGCACGTACAATGAGCAGTTCTTC.